These 27 T cell receptor beta chains were all obtained from the same sample, sequenced in a study of blood T cell repertoires in COVID-19. The method was immunoSEQ multiplex PCR; TCRdb's version includes in-frame clones alone and lacks a portion of them. The sample yields 130,000 or so clones, around three quarters seen once. Sequencing used peripheral blood. All receptors come from a man in his 60s with active or convalescent COVID-19.

This chain joins TRBV7-3 and TRBJ2-3; 8 bases are shared with TRBD2. V dropped 4 bases and J dropped 3; count of bases not matched to a gene: 6. This CDR3 has 15 amino acids. Germline CDR1 reads SGHTA; CDR2 reads FQGTGA. The CDR3 protein is CASSSGGVDTDTQYF. The CDR3 DNA follows: TGTGCCAGCAGCTCCGGGGGGGTAGATACAGATACGCAGTATTTT.

The J gene is TRBJ2-1, the V gene TRBV7-3; TRBD1 matches at 9 bases. From germline, CDR1 is SGHTA and CDR2 FQGTGA. V shed 10 bases, J shed 5 bases, and the junction held 9 bases outside the gene matches. This CDR3 comprises 14 residues. The CDR3 is CATSPGQGNNEQFF. The CDR3 DNA reads as TGTGCCACCTCCCCGGGACAGGGTAACAATGAGCAGTTCTTC. Supplemented by reference TRBV7-3 and TRBJ2-1, the full variable domain reads GAGVSQTPSNKVTEKGKYVELRCDPISGHTALYWYRQSLGQGPEFLIYFQGTGAADDSGLPNDRFFAVRPEGSVSTLKIQRTERGDSAVYLCATSPGQGNNEQFFGPGTRLTVL.

J is TRBJ1-6 and V is TRBV9, with 8 bases identical to TRBD1. The trim removed 2 bases at V and 7 bases at J, leaving 11 bases unmatched. Germline CDR1 SGDLS, CDR2 YYNGEE. CDR3 length equals 17 residues. The CDR3 sequence: CASSVATDRAQNSPLHF. In DNA form, the CDR3 reads TGTGCCAGCAGCGTCGCTACGGACAGGGCTCAAAATTCACCCCTCCACTTT.

The V call is TRBV15, the J call TRBJ2-5; perhaps TRBD2 as D (5 bases). CDR1 is LNHNV, CDR2 YYDKDF, per germline (reference sequence). This CDR3 has 14 amino acids. V was trimmed by 3 bases and J by 2 bases, leaving 10 bases between them. CDR3 protein: CATSRNRGQETQYF. Written as DNA, the CDR3 is TGTGCCACCAGCAGGAACCGGGGACAAGAGACCCAGTACTTC.

Regarding this clone: Other DNA sequences within the sample encode an identical CDR3. The rearrangement uses TRBV5-1 and TRBJ2-7; 9 bases line up with TRBD1. With 2 bases clipped from V and 4 bases from J, the junction kept 4 bases outside the gene matches. From germline, CDR1 is SGHRS and CDR2 YFSETQ. This CDR3 contains 14 residues. For the CDR3, the DNA is TGCGCCAGCAGCTTTCCGGGACAGGGATACGAGCAGTACTTC. Its protein is CASSFPGQGYEQYF.

The chain is built from TRBV3-1 (or the pseudogene TRBV3-2) and TRBJ1-1, with a tentative D call TRBD1 (6 bases). CDR1 LGHDT and CDR2 YNNKEL come from the germline V gene (reference sequence). The CDR3 loop spans 16 amino acids. V was trimmed by 4 bases and J by 8 bases, leaving 23 bases between them. DNA of the CDR3: TGTGCCAGCAGCCTACAGGGAGGGGGGCGCCAGTCCGAAGCTTTCTTT. Translated: CASSLQGGGRQSEAFF.

The chain uses TRBV10-3 and TRBJ2-5, with 7 bases that match TRBD2. Germline CDR1 reads ENHRY; CDR2 reads SYGVKD. Germline trimming cut 2 bases from V and 5 bases from J; bases unmatched to any gene: 17. The CDR3 is 18 residues long. For the CDR3, the DNA is TGTGCCATCAGTGAGACTAGCGCGCAGACACCCGGCGGGGAGACCCAGTACTTC. It translates to CAISETSAQTPGGETQYF.

This clone was recorded once. The V call is TRBV6-4, the J call TRBJ2-1; a possible D gene is TRBD2 (6 bases). Germline CDR1 MRHNA, CDR2 SNTAGT. V was cut by 2 bases and J by 9 bases, with 11 bases left in between. This CDR3 is 13 amino acids long. The CDR3 is CASSDTVGGEQFF. For the CDR3, the DNA is TGTGCCAGCAGTGACACGGTCGGGGGTGAGCAGTTCTTC.

The rearrangement links TRBV19 to TRBJ2-2; 7 bases are shared with TRBD2. The junction had 15 bases not matched to a gene; V was cut back by 8 bases and J by 6 bases. The CDR3 has 16 residues. CDR1 is LNHDA, CDR2 SQIVND, per germline (reference sequence). The CDR3 sequence: CASSEEWTSLAGELFF. The DNA of the CDR3 is TGTGCCAGTTCTGAGGAGTGGACTAGTTTGGCCGGGGAGCTGTTTTTT.

This clone was counted a few times. The chain joins TRBV3-1 (or the pseudogene TRBV3-2) to TRBJ2-7; the D is unclear. This CDR3 spans 15 amino acids. Trimming cost V 4 bases and J 1 base, with 14 bases left between them. Germline V CDR1 and CDR2: LGHDT, YNNKEL (reference sequence). DNA of the CDR3: TGTGCCAGCAGCCCCCGATGGCAGTCGTCCTACGAGCAGTACTTC. Protein product: CASSPRWQSSYEQYF.

The genes are TRBV6-5 and TRBJ2-5; 11 bases line up with TRBD2. V shed 11 bases and J 2 bases; nucleotides not matched to a gene: 10. Germline CDR1 MNHEY, CDR2 SVGAGI. The CDR3 length is 15 residues. The CDR3 is CAAKPGTSGQETQYF. DNA of the CDR3: TGTGCCGCGAAGCCAGGGACTAGCGGTCAAGAGACCCAGTACTTC.

The gene calls are TRBV28 and TRBJ1-6, with a tentative D call TRBD1 (5 bases). From germline, CDR1 is MDHEN and CDR2 SYDVKM. The CDR3 spans 12 residues. The V end lost 11 bases, the J end lost 8 bases, and 13 bases lay between the germline ends. The CDR3 spells CAADGGDSPLHF. Here the CDR3 DNA reads TGTGCCGCCGATGGGGGGGATTCACCCCTCCACTTT.

The chain joins TRBV7-2 to TRBJ1-3; D ambiguous. CDR1 is SGHTA and CDR2 is FQGNSA in the germline V gene. This CDR3 contains 14 residues. The ends were cut back, 5 bases at V and 0 bases at J, with 8 bases in the middle. CDR3 coding DNA: TGTGCCAGCAGCGCAGCGTACTCTGGAAACACCATATATTTT. It encodes CASSAAYSGNTIYF.

The rearrangement links TRBV12-3 or TRBV12-4 to TRBJ2-7; possible D gene TRBD2, 7 bases. The V end lost 8 bases, the J end lost 2 bases, and 13 bases lay between the germline ends. The CDR3 is 13 residues long. Here the CDR3 reads CASLLGGAYEQYF. In nucleotides, the CDR3 is TGTGCCAGCCTCCTAGGGGGGGCCTACGAGCAGTACTTC.

The sample holds one count of this clone. This chain joins TRBV27 and TRBJ1-4; D is possibly TRBD1 (5 bases). V gave up 5 bases and J gave up 5 bases, with 12 bases separating them. The CDR3 runs to 14 residues. From germline, CDR1 is MNHEY and CDR2 SMNVEV (reference sequence). In DNA form, the CDR3 reads TGTGCCAGCAGTCGGGGGGGGGAAAATGAAAAACTGTTTTTT. It yields the protein CASSRGGENEKLFF. The full variable domain, completed using reference TRBV27 and TRBJ1-4, is EAQVTQNPRYLITVTGKKLTVTCSQNMNHEYMSWYRQDPGLGLRQIYYSMNVEVTDKGDVPEGYKVSRKEKRNFPLILESPSPNQTSLYFCASSRGGENEKLFFGSGTQLSVL.

This clone occurred a few times. The chain carries TRBV5-4 and TRBJ1-2, with D maybe TRBD1 (6 bases). The germline gives CDR1 SGHNT, CDR2 YYREEE (reference sequence). This CDR3 is built from 14 residues. Between the trimmed V and J ends, which lost 5 bases and 4 bases, there was a span of 15 bases. The CDR3: CASRLIQGSYGYTF. The CDR3, as DNA: TGTGCCAGCAGGCTGATACAGGGATCCTATGGCTACACCTTC.

This clone was found once. The V call is TRBV5-5, the J call TRBJ1-3; TRBD1 aligns across 7 bases. CDR1 SGHKS and CDR2 YYEKEE come from the germline V gene (reference sequence). This CDR3 comprises 15 residues. Trimming removed 3 bases from V and 4 bases from J; junction bases left unmatched: 7. CDR3 loop: CASSSPGQAGNTIYF. Written as DNA, the CDR3 is TGTGCCAGCAGCTCCCCCGGACAGGCGGGAAACACCATATATTTT.

This clone was picked up a small number of times. The rearrangement joins TRBV7-2 to TRBJ1-1; TRBD1 aligns across 10 bases. V lost 3 bases, J lost 10 bases, and 5 bases stayed unmatched. The CDR3 spans 13 residues. Germline CDR1 reads SGHTA; CDR2 reads FQGNSA. CDR3 sequence (DNA): TGTGCCAGCAGCTTTCCGGGACAGGGGACAGCTTTCTTT. As protein: CASSFPGQGTAFF.

This chain connects TRBV7-6 to TRBJ1-2; 7 nucleotides agree with TRBD1. The CDR3 loop spans 17 amino acids. Trimming at V came to 2 bases and at J to 1 base, leaving 10 bases not matched to a gene. The V gene's germline CDR1 is SGHVS and CDR2 FNYEAQ. The CDR3 DNA reads as TGTGCCAGCAGCTTATCTCCCGGGACAGCTATTAACTATGGCTACACCTTC. This gives the protein CASSLSPGTAINYGYTF.

The V call is TRBV3-1 (or the pseudogene TRBV3-2), the J call TRBJ1-1; weak D call: TRBD1 (6 bases). CDR3 length equals 14 residues. The ends were cut back, 4 bases at V and 1 base at J, with 10 bases in the middle. CDR1 and CDR2 (germline): LGHDT, YNNKEL (reference sequence). The CDR3 DNA follows: TGTGCCAGCAGCCCTCAGGACAGGAACACTGAAGCTTTCTTT. Translation gives CASSPQDRNTEAFF.

V is TRBV2 and J is TRBJ2-1; TRBD1 aligns across 8 bases. Germline values: CDR1 SNHLY, CDR2 FYNNEI. The V segment lost 6 bases and the J segment 6 bases; nucleotides outside the gene matches: 4. CDR3 size: 13 residues. The chain's CDR3 is CASSGQGFNEQFF. The DNA for the CDR3 is TGTGCCAGCAGCGGACAGGGTTTCAATGAGCAGTTCTTC.

The sample holds a few counts of this clone. The chain uses TRBV30 and TRBJ2-7; possibly TRBD2 for D (7 bases). The ends were cut back, 3 bases at V and 6 bases at J, with 18 bases in the middle. The CDR3 has 14 residues. CDR1 is GTSNPN and CDR2 is SVGIG in the germline V gene (reference sequence). The CDR3 DNA is TGTGCCTGGAGCGAGGGGGGGTTGGGGAGCGAGCAGTACTTC. Protein sequence: CAWSEGGLGSEQYF.

This chain joins TRBV15 and TRBJ2-6; TRBD1 might be the D (5 bases). The CDR3 is 15 residues long. Germline CDR1 and CDR2: LNHNV and YYDKDF (reference sequence). The V and J ends lost 0 bases and 2 bases respectively, with 5 bases between them. CDR3 sequence: CATSRDRAGANVLTF. The CDR3 DNA follows: TGTGCCACCAGCAGAGACAGGGCTGGGGCCAACGTCCTGACTTTC.

The chain has TRBV3-1 (or the pseudogene TRBV3-2) and TRBJ2-7, with 8 bases lining up with TRBD1. This CDR3 is built from 16 residues. V gave up 2 bases and J gave up 1 base; unmatched junction bases: 7. Germline V gene data show CDR1 as LGHDT and CDR2 as YNNKEL (reference sequence). The CDR3 DNA sequence: TGTGCCAGCAGCCAACCTAAGACAGGGGAGTCCTACGAGCAGTACTTC. Amino acid sequence: CASSQPKTGESYEQYF.

This chain connects TRBV15 to TRBJ2-1; 7 bases align to TRBD2. J lost 0 bases, V lost 3 bases, and 8 bases had no gene match. The CDR3 covers 17 residues. Germline V gives CDR1 LNHNV, CDR2 YYDKDF (reference sequence). CDR3 region: CATSSRLADFSYNEQFF. The DNA of the CDR3 is TGTGCCACCAGCAGCCGCCTAGCGGATTTCTCCTACAATGAGCAGTTCTTC.

The chain couples TRBV7-2 to TRBJ2-5; TRBD1 agrees at 11 bases. Unmatched junction bases numbered 5, after V lost 4 bases and J lost 4 bases. The CDR3 extends over 15 amino acids. Germline loops: CDR1 SGHTA, CDR2 FQGNSA. The CDR3 DNA reads TGTGCCAGCAGCTCGGGACAGGGGGGAGGAGAGACCCAGTACTTC. It specifies CASSSGQGGGETQYF.

CDR3 protein: CASRPTVQPQHF. The CDR3 nucleotides read TGTGCAAGTCGCCCCACAGTGCAGCCCCAGCATTTT. The chain couples TRBV12-2 to TRBJ1-5; the DNA was not compared with TRBD1, the D call given in the table. TRBV12-2 corresponds to a pseudogene. The CDR3 contains 12 residues.